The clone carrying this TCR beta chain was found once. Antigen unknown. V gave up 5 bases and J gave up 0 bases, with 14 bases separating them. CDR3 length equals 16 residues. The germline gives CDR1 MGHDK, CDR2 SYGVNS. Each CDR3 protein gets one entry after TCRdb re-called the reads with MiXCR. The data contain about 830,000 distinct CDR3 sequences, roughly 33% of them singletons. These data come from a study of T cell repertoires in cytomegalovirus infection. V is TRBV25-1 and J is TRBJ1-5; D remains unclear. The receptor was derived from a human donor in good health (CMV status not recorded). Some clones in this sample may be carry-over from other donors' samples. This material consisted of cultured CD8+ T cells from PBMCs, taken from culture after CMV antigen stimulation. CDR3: CASSPRWHDSNQPQHF. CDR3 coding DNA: TGTGCCAGCAGTCCCAGGTGGCACGATAGCAATCAGCCCCAGCATTTT.